This section outlines one T cell receptor beta chain sequence together with its context. The antigen remains unidentified. The table came from immunoSEQ multiplex PCR; TCRdb's copy has only in-frame clones and leaves some out. The sample contains around 130,000 clones, roughly 92% of which appear only once. The source of the sample is a study of T cell responses to AZD1222 COVID-19 vaccine. Findings and caveats of the study: Only a handful of AZD1222 recipients were seropositive at baseline. Only after the peak T cell response were repertoires sampled. Two doses of AZD1222 preceded a rise in Spike-specific TCR breadth and depth. Reports indicate that nearly half of spike-specific TCRs are directed at unmutated variant regions.

The sequencing used peripheral blood, collected 28 days after the second AZD1222 dose. The receptor comes from an adult who received the AZD1222 COVID-19 vaccine.

CDR3: CATKRGTDANEKLFF. Written as DNA, the CDR3 is TGTGCCACCAAAAGAGGGACAGATGCTAATGAAAAACTGTTTTTT. The V call is TRBV10-3, the J call TRBJ1-4; 7 bases are a match to TRBD1. Germline V gene lookup returns CDR1 ENHRY and CDR2 SYGVKD. The CDR3 contains 15 residues. Unmatched junction bases numbered 11, after V lost 10 bases and J lost 3 bases.